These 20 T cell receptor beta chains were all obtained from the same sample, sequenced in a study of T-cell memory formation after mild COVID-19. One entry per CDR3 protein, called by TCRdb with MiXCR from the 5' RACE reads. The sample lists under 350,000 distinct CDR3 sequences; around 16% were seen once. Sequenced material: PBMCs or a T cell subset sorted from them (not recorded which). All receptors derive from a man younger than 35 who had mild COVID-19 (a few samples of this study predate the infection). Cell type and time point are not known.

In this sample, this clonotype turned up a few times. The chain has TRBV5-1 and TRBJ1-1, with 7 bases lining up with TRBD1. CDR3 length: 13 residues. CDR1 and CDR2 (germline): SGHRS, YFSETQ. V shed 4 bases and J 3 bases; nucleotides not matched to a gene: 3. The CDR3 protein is CASSNRGDTEAFF. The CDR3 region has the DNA TGCGCCAGCAGCAACAGGGGTGACACTGAAGCTTTCTTT.

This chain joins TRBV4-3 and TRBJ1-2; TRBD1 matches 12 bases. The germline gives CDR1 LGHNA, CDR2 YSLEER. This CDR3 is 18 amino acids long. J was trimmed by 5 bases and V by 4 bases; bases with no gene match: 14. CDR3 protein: CASSRPPWDRGPEYGYTF. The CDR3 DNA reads TGCGCCAGCAGCCGACCACCTTGGGACAGGGGGCCGGAATATGGCTACACCTTC.

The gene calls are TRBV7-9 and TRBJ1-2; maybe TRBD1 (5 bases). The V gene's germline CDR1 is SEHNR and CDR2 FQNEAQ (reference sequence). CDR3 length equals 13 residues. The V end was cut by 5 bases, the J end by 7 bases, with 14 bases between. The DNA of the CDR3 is TGTGCCAGCAGCCGACCTGGGACTCGTGGCTACACCTTC. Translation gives CASSRPGTRGYTF.

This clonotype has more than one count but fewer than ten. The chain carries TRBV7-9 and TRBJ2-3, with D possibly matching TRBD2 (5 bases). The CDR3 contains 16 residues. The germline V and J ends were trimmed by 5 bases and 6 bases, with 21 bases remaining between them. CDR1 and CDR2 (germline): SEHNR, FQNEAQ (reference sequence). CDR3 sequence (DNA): TGTGCCAGCAGCCGTCCGGGCGGGCTTATCTCGGATACGCAGTATTTT. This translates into CASSRPGGLISDTQYF.

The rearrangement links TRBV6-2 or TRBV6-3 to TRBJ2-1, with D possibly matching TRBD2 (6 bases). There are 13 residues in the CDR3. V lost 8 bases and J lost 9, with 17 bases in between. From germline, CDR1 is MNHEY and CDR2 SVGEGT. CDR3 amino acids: CASRDPLGSEQFF. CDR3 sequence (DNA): TGTGCCAGCCGGGACCCCCTCGGGAGTGAGCAGTTCTTC.

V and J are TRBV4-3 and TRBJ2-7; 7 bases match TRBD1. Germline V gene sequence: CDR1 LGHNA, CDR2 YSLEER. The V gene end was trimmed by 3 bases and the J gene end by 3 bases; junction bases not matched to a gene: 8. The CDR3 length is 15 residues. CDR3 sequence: CASSHRQGGIYEQYF. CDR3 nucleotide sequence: TGCGCCAGCAGCCACCGACAGGGTGGGATCTACGAGCAGTACTTC.

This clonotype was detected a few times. For the CDR3, the DNA is TGCGCCAGCAGCTTGCGGAACGGGGCCTACGAGCAGTACGTC. Translating it yields CASSLRNGAYEQYV. The J gene is TRBJ2-7, the V gene TRBV5-1; D possibly corresponds to TRBD2 (5 bases). V lost 1 base, J lost 2 bases, and 10 bases lay in between. This CDR3 is 14 amino acids long. From germline, CDR1 is SGHRS and CDR2 YFSETQ.

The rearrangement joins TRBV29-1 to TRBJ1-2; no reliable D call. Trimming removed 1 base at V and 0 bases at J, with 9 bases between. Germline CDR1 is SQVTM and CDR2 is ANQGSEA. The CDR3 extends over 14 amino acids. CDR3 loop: CSVEGLFANYGYTF. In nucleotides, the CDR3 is TGCAGCGTTGAAGGACTCTTCGCTAACTATGGCTACACCTTC.

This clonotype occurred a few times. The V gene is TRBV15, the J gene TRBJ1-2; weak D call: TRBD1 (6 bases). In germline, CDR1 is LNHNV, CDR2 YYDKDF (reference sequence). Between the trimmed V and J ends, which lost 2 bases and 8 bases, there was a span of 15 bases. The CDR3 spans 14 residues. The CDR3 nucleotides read TGTGCCACCAGCAGAACTTTCGGGGGGCAAGGCTACACCTTC. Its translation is CATSRTFGGQGYTF.

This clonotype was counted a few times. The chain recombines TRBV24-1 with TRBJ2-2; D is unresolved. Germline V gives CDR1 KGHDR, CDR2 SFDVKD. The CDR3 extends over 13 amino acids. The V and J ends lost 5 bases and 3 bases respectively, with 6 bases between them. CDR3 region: CATSGSYTGELFF. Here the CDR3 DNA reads TGTGCCACCAGTGGCAGCTACACCGGGGAGCTGTTTTTT.

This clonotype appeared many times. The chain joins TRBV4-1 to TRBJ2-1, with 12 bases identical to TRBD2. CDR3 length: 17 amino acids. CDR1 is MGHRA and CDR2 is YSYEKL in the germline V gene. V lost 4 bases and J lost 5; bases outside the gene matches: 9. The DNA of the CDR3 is TGCGCCAGCAGCCGTCGACTAGCGGGGGTGAACGACAATGAGCAGTTCTTC. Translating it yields CASSRRLAGVNDNEQFF.

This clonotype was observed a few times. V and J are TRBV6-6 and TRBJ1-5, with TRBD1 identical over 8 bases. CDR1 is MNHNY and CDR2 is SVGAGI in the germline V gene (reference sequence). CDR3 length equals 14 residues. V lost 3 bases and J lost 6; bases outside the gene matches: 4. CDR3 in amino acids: CASSYTDRAQPQHF. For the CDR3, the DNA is TGTGCCAGCAGTTATACGGACAGGGCTCAGCCCCAGCATTTT.

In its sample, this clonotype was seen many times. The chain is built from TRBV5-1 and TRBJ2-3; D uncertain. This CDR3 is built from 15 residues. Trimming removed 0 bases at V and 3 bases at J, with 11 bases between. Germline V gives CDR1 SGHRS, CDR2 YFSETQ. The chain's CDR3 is CASSLEVDWTDTQYF. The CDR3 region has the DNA TGCGCCAGCAGCTTGGAGGTAGACTGGACAGATACGCAGTATTTT.

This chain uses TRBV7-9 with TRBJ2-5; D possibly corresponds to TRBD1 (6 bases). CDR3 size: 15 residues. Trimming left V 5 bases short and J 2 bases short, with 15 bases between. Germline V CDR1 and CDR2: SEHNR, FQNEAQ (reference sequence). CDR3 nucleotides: TGTGCCAGCAGCCCGGTTGGGACAAGTCAAGAGACCCAGTACTTC. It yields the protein CASSPVGTSQETQYF.

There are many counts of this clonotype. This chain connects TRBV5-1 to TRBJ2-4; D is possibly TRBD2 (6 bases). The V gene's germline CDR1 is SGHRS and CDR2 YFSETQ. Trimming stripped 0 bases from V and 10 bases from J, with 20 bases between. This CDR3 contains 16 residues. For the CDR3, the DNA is TGCGCCAGCAGCTTGGGACTCCGGGACTCCGGAGGAATTCAGTACTTC. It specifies CASSLGLRDSGGIQYF.

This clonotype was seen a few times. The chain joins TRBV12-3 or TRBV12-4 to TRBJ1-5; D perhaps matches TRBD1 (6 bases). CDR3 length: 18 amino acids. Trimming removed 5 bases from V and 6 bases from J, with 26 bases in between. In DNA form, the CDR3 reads TGTGCCAGCAGTGGATTAAGGGGGGCGCTCTCCGGGGGTCAGCCCCAGCATTTT. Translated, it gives CASSGLRGALSGGQPQHF.

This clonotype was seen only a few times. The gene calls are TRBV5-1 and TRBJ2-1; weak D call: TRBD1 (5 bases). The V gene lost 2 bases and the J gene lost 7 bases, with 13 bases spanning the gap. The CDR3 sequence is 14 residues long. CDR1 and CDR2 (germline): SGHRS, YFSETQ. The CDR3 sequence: CASSFQGTANEQFF. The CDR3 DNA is TGCGCCAGCAGCTTCCAGGGAACTGCAAATGAGCAGTTCTTC.

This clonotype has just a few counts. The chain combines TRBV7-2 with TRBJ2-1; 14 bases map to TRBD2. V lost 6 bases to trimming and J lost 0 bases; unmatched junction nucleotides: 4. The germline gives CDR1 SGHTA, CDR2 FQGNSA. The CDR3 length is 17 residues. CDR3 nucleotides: TGTGCCAGCAGGGGGGGGACTAGCGGGAGCTCCTACAATGAGCAGTTCTTC. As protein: CASRGGTSGSSYNEQFF.

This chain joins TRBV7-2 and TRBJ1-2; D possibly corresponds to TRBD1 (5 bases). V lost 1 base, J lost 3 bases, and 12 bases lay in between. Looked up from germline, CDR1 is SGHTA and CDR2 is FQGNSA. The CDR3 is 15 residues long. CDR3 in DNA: TGTGCCAGCAGCTTAGTGGTGGGGGGGGACTATGGCTACACCTTC. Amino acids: CASSLVVGGDYGYTF.

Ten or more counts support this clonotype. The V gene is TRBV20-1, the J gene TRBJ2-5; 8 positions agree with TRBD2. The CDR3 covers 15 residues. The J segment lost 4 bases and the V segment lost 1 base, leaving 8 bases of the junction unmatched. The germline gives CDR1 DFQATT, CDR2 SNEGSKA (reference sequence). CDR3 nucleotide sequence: TGCAGTGCTAGAGGGCCAGCGGGGGCGGGAGAGACCCAGTACTTC. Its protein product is CSARGPAGAGETQYF.